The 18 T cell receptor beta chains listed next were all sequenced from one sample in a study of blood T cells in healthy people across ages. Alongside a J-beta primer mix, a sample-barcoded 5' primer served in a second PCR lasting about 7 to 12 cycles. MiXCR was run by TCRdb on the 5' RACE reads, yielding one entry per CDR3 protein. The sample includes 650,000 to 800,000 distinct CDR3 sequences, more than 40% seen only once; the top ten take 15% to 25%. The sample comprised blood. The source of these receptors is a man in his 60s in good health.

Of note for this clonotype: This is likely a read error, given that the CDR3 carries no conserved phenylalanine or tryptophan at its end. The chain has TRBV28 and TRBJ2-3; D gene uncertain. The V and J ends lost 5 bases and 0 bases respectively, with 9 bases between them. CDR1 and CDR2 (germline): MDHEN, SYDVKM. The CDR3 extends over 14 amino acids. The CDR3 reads CASSRQGSTDTQYV. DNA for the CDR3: TGTGCCAGCAGTCGGCAAGGGAGCACAGATACGCAGTATGTT.

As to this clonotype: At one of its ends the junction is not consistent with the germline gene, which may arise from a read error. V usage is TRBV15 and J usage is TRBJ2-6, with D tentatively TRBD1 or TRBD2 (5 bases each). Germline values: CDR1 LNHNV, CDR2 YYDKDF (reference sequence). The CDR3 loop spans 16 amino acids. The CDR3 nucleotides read TGTACCACCAGCAGAGAACGGGGCCCTGGGGCCAACGTCCTGACTTTC. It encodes CTTSRERGPGANVLTF.

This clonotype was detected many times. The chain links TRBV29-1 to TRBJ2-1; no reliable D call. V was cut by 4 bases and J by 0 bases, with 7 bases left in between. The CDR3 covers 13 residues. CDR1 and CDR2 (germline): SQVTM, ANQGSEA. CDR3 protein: CSVGESSYNEQFF. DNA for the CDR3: TGCAGCGTTGGCGAAAGCTCCTACAATGAGCAGTTCTTC.

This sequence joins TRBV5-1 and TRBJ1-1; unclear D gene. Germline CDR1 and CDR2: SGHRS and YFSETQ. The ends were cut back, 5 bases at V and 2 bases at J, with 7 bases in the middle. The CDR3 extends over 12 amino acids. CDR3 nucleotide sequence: TGCGCCAGCAGAGAAGTTAACACTGAAGCTTTCTTT. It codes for CASREVNTEAFF.

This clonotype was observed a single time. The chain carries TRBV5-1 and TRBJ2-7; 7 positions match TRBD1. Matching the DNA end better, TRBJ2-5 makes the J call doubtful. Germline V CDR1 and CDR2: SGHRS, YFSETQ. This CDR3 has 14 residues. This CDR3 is CASTLDRTEETQYF. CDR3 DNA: TGCGCCAGCACCCTGGACAGGACTGAAGAGACCCAGTACTTC.

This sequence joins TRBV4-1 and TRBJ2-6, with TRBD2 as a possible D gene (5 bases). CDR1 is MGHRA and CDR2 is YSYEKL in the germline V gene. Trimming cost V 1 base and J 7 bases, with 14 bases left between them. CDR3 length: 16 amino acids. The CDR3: CASSQGPTREANVLTF. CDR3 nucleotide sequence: TGCGCCAGCAGCCAAGGTCCCACTAGGGAAGCCAACGTCCTGACTTTC.

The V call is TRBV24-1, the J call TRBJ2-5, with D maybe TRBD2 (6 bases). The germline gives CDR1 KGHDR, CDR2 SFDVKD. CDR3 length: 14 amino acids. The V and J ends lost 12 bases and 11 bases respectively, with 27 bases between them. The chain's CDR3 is CAASDGGQRGEQYF. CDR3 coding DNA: TGTGCCGCCTCTGACGGGGGTCAACGTGGTGAGCAGTACTTC.

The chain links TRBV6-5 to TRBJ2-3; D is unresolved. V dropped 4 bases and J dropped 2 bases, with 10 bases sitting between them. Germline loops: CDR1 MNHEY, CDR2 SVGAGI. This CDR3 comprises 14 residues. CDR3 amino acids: CASSFSDNTDTQYF. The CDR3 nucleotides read TGTGCCAGCAGTTTCTCAGACAACACAGATACGCAGTATTTT.

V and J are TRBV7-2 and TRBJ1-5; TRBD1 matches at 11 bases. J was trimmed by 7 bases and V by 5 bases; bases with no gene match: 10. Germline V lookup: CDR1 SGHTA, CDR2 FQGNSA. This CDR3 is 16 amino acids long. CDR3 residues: CASSPFADRGHQPQHF. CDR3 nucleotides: TGTGCCAGCAGCCCGTTCGCGGACAGGGGGCACCAGCCCCAGCATTTT.

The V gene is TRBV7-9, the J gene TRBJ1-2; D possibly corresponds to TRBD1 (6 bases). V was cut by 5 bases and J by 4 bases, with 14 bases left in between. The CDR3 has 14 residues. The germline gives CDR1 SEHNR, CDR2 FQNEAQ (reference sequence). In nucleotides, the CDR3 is TGTGCCAGCAGCCCTCTCGGGGGCCTCTATGGCTACACCTTC. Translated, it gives CASSPLGGLYGYTF.

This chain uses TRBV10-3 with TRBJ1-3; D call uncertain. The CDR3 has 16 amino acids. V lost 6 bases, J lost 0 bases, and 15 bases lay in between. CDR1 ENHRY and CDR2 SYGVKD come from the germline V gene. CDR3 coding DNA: TGTGCCATCAGAGACCTCAGAGGAACCTCTGGAAACACCATATATTTT. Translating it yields CAIRDLRGTSGNTIYF.

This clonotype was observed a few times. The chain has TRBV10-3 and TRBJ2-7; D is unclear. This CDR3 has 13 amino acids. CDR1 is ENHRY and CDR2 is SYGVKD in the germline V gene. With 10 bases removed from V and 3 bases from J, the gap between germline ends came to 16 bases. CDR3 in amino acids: CASARTLFYEQYF. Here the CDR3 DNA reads TGTGCCAGCGCAAGGACCTTATTCTACGAGCAGTACTTC.

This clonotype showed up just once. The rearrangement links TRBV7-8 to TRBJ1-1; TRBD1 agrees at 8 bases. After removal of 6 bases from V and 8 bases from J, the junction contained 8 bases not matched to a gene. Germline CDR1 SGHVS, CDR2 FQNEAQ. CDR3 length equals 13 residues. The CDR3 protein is CASRKPGQDEAFF. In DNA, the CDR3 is TGTGCCAGCAGAAAACCGGGACAGGACGAAGCTTTCTTT.

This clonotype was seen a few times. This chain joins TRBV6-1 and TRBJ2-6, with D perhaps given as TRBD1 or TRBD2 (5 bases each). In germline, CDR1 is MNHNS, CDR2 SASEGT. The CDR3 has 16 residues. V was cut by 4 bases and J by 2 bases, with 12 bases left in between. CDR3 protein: CASSGLRDPGANVLTF. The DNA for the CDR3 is TGTGCCAGCAGTGGGTTACGGGACCCTGGGGCCAACGTCCTGACTTTC.

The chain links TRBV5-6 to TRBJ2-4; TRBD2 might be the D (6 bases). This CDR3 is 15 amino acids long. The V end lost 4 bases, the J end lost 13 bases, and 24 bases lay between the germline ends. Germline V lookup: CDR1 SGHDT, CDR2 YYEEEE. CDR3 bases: TGTGCCAGCAGCGATAACCGGCAGGGACTCCCTCGGCAGTACTTC. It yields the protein CASSDNRQGLPRQYF.

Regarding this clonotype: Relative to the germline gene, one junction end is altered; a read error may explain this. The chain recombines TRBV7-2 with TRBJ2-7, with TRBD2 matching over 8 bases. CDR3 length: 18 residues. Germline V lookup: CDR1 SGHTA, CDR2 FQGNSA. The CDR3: CASSPDVGLAVNSYEQYF. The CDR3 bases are TGTGCCAGCAGTCCAGACGTAGGACTAGCCGTGAACTCCTACGAGCAGTACTTT.

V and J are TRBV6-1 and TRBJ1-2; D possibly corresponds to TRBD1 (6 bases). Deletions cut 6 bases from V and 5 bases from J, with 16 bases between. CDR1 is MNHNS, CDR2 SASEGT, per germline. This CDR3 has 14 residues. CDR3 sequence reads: CASRSRGLSYGYTF. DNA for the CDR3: TGTGCCAGCAGAAGCAGGGGCCTCTCTTATGGCTACACCTTC.

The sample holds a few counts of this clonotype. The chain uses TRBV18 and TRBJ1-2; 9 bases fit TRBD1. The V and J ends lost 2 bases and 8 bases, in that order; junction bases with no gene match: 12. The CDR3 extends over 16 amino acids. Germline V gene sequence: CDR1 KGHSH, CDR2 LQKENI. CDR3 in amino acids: CASSPFSPGQGSGYTF. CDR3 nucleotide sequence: TGTGCCAGCTCACCATTCTCTCCCGGACAGGGGAGCGGCTACACCTTC.